Listed here is a single T cell receptor (beta chain). Its antigen remains unidentified. Some clones are missing from TCRdb's copy, which holds only in-frame ones; the method was immunoSEQ multiplex PCR. The sample holds around 70,000 clones, roughly 82% seen once. Trimming removed 3 bases from V and 2 bases from J, with 8 bases in between. This CDR3 is built from 13 residues. Germline V gene data show CDR1 as WSHSY and CDR2 as SAAADI. Time point meaning: blood 2 weeks post-SBRT. Sample treatment: 15 Gy SBRT to primary tumor, nephrectomy 4 weeks later. The source of the sample is a study of radiation and T cells in renal cell carcinoma. Notes on the study in general: Top tumor clonotypes rose in blood 2 weeks post-radiation, then contracted.

The gene calls are TRBV10-2 and TRBJ2-7; D gene ambiguous. The origin of this receptor is a man in his sixties with renal cell carcinoma. This sample comprised blood, obtained from a patient whose treatment included radiotherapy and nephrectomy. The CDR3 nucleotides are TGCGCCAGCAGTGACGGCGGAACCTACGAGCAGTACTTC. Amino acid sequence: CASSDGGTYEQYF.